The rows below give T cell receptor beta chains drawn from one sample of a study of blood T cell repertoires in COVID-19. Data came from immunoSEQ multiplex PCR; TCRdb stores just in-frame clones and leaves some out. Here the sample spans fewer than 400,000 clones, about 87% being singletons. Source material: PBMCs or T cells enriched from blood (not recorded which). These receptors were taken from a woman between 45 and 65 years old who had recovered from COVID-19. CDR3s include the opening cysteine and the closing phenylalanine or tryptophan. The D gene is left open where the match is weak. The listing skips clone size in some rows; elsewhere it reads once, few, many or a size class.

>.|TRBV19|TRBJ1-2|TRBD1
TGTGCCAGCAGACAGGGGGCAGGTGGCTACACCTTC
CASRQGAGGYTF
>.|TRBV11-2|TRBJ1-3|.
TGTGCCAGCAGCTTAGAAGGGGGTATTGGAAACACCATATATTTT
CASSLEGGIGNTIYF
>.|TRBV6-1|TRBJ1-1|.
TGTGCCAGCAGTGAAGGTCCCTACACTGAAGCTTTCTTT
CASSEGPYTEAFF
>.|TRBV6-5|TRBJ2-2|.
TGTGCCAGCAGTCGCAGGGTCGGGGAGCTGTTTTTT
CASSRRVGELFF
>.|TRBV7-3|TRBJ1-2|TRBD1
TGTGCCAGCAGCTGGGGGACAGCAAACTATGGCTACACCTTC
CASSWGTANYGYTF
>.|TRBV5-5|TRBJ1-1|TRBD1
TGTGCCAGCAGCCCCTGGACAGGGGGTAACACTGAAGCTTTCTTT
CASSPWTGGNTEAFF
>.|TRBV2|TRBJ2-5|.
TGTGCCAGCAGGGACACTCGGGAGACCCAGTACTTC
CASRDTRETQYF
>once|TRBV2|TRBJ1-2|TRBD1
TGTGCCAGCGGGACAGGGAAGGGCTACACCTTC
CASGTGKGYTF
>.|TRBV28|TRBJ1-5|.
TGTGCCAGCAGCATGGGGGGAAATCAGCCCCAGCATTTT
CASSMGGNQPQHF
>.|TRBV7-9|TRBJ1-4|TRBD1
TGTGCCAGCAGCCCCGGGACAGGGCGTGGGAATGAAAAACTGTTTTTT
CASSPGTGRGNEKLFF
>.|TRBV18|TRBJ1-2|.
TGTGCCAGCTCACCACCGATGGTCGGAGCTAACTATGGCTACACCTTC
CASSPPMVGANYGYTF